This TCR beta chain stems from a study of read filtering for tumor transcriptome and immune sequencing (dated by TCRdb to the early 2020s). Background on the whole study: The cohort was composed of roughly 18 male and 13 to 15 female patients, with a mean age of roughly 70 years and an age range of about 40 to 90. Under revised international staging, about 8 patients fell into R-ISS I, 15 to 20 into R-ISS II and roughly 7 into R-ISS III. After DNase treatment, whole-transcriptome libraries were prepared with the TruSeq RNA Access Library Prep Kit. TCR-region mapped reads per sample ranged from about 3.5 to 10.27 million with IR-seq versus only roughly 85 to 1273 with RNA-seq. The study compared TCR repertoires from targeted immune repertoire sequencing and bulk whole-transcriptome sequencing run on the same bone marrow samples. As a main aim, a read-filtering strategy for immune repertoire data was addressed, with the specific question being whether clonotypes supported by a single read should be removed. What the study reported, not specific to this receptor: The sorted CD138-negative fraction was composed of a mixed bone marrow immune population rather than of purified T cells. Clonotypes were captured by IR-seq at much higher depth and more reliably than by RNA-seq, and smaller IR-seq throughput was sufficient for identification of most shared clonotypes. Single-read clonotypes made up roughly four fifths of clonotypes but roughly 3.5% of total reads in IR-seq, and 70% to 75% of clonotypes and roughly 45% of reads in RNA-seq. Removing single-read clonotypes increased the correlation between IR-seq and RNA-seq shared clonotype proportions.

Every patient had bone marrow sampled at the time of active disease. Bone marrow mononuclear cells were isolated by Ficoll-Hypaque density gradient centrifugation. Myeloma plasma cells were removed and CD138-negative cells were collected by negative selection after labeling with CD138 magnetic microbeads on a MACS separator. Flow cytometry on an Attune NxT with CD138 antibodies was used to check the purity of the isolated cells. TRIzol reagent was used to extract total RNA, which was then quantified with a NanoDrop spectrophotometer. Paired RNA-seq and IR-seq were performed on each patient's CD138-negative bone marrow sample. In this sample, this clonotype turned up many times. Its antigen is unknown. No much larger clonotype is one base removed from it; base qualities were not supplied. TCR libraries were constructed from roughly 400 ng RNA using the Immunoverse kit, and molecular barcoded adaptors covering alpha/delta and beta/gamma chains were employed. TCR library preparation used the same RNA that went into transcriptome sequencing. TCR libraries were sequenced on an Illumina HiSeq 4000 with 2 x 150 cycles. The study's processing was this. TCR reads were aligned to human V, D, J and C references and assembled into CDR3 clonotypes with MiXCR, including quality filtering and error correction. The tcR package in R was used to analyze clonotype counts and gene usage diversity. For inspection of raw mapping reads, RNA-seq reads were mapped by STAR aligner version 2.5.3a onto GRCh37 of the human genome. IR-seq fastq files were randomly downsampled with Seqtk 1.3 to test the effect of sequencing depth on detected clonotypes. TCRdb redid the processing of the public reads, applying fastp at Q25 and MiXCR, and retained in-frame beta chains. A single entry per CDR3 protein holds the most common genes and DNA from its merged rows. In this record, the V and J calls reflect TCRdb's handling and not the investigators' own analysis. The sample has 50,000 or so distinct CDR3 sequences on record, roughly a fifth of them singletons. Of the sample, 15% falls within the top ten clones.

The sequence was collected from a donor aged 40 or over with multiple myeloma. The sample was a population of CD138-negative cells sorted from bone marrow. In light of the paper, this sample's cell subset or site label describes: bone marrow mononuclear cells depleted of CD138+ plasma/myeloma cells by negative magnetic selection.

The CDR3 sequence is CSVNRDRGTEQYF. The DNA reads TGCAGCGTGAATCGGGACAGGGGGACCGAGCAGTACTTC. The sequence is built from TRBV29-1 and TRBJ2-7, and TRBD1 aligns with 11 junction nucleotides. Trimming accounts for 6 bases at V and 6 bases at J, while the number of junction bases matched to no gene is 7. The CDR3, from cysteine to phenylalanine, totals 13 residues. Here the CDR3 DNA is all that survives: 39 bases in frame from base 1. The germline V gene specifies SQVTM as CDR1 and ANQGSEA as CDR2.